This TCR beta chain comes out of a study of response to subunit inactivated influenza vaccine. Overall study results and limits: Seasonal influenza vaccination, on each occasion, was suggested by the authors to recruit few new T cells.

A remark on this clonotype: What it binds is unknown.

V was clipped by 3 bases and J by 3 bases; unmatched bases: 6. Germline values: CDR1 SGHRS, CDR2 YFSETQ. The CDR3 is 15 amino acids. TCRdb fed the RT-PCR reads into MiXCR, producing one record per CDR3 protein. The sample records 450,000 to 600,000 distinct CDR3 sequences, under 9% being singletons. Sequencing was performed on PBMCs from blood, taken around 25 months after vaccination. The V gene is TRBV5-1, the J gene TRBJ2-3, with 8 bases matching TRBD2. This sequence originates from a man aged 45 to 70 who received an inactivated influenza vaccine. CDR3 protein: CASSSSGLGTDTQYF. The CDR3 nucleotides are TGCGCCAGCAGCTCTTCGGGACTAGGGACAGATACGCAGTATTTT.